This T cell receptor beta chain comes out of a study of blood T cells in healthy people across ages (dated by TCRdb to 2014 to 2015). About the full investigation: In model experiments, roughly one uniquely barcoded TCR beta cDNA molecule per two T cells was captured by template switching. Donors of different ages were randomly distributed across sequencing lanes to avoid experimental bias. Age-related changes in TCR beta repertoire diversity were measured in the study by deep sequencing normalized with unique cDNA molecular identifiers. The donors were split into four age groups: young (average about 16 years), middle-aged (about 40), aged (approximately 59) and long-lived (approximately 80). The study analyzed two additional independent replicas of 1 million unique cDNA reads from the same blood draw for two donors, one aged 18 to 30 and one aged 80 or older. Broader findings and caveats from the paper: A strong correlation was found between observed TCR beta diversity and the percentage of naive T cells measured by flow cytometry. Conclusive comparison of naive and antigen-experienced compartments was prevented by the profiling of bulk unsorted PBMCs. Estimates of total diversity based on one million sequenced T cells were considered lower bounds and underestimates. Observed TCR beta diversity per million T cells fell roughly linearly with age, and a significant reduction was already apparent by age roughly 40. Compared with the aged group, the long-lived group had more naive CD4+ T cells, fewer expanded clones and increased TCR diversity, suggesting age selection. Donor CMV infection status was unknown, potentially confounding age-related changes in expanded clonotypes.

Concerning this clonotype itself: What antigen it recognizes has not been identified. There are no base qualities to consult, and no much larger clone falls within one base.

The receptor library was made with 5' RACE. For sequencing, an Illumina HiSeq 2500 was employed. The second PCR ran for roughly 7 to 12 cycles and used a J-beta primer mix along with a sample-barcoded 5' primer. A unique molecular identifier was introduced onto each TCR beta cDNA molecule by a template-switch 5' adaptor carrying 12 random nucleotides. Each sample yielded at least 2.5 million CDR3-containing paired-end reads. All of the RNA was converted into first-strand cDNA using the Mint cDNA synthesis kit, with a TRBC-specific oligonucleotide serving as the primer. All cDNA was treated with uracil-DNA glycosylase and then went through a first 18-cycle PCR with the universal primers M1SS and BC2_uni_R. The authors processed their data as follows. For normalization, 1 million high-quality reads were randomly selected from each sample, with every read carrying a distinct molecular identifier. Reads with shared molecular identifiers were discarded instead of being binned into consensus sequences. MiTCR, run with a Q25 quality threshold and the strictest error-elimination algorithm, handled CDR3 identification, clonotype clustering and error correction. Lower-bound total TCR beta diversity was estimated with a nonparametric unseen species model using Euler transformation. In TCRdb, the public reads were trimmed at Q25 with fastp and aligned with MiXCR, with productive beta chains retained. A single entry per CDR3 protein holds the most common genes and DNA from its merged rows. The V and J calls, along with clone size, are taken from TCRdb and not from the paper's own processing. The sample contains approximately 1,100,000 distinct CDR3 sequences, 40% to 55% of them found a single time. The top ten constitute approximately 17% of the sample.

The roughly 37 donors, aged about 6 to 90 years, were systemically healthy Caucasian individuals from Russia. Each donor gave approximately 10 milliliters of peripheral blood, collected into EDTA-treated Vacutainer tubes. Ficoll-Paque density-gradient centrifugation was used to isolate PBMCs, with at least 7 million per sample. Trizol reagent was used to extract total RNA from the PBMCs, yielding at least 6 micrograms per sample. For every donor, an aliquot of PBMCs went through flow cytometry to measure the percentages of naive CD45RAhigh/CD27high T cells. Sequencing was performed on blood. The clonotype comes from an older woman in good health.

The bases read TGTGCCAGCAGCTTGCGGACAGGGAGAATAACAGATACGCAGTATTTT. This codes for CASSLRTGRITDTQYF. Here the chain combines TRBV11-2 and TRBJ2-3, with 8 bases in between that match TRBD1. From cysteine to phenylalanine, the CDR3 is 16 amino acids long. CDR3 DNA is the only sequence kept; it has 48 bases, read in frame from the first base. The germline V gene gives CDR1 as SGHAT and CDR2 as FQNNGV. V ends up 3 bases short and J 3 bases short, with an unmatched junction base count of 8.